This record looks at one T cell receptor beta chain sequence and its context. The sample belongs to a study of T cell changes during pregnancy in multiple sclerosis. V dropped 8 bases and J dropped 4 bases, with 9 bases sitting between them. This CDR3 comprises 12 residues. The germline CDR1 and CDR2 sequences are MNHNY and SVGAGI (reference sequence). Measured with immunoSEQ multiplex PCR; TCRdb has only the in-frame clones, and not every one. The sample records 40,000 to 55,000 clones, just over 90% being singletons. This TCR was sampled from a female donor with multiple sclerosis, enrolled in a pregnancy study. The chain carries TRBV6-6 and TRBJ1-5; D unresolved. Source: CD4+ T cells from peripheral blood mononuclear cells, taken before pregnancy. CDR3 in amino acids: CASRGTNQPQHF. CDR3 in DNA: TGTGCCAGCCGGGGTACTAATCAGCCCCAGCATTTT.